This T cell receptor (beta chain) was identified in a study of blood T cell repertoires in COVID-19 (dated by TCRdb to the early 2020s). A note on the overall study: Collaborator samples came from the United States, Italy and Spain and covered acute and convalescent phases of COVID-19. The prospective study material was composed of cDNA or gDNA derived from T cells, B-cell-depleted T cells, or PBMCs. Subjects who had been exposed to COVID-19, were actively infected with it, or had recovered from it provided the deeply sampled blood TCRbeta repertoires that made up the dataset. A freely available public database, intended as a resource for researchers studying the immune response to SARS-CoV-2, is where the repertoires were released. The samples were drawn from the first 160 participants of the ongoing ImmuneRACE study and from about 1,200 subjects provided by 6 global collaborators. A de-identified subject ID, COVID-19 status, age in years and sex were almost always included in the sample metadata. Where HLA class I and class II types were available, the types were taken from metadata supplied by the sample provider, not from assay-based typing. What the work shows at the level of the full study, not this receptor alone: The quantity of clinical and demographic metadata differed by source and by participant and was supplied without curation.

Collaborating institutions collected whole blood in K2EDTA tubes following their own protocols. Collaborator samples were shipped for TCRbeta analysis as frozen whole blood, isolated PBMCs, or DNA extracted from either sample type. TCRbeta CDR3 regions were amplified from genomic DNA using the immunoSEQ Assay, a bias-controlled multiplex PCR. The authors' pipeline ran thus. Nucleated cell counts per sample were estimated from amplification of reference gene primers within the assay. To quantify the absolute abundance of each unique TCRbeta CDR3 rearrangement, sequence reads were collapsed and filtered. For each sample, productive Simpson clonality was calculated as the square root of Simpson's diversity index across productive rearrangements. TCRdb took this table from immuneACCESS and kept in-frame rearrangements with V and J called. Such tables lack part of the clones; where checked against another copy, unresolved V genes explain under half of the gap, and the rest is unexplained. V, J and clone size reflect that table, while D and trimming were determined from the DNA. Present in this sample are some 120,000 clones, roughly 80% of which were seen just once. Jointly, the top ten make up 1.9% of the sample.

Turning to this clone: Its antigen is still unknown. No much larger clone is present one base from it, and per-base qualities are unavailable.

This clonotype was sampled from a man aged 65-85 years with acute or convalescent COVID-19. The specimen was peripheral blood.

The DNA sequence is given as TGTGCCTGGAGTGCCGGGACAGGGGGACCCGGGGAGCTGTTTTTT. Its translation is CAWSAGTGGPGELFF. The chain links TRBV30 with TRBJ2-2; 11 middle bases align to TRBD1. There are 15 amino acids in the CDR3, from cysteine to phenylalanine inclusive. Only the CDR3 DNA is retained, 45 bases long and in frame from the first base. The germline V gene (reference sequence) supplies CDR1 GTSNPN and CDR2 SVGIG. V and J are trimmed by 1 base and 6 bases, and the gene matches miss 4 bases of the junction.